This T cell receptor (beta chain) was obtained from a study of T cells in Graves' hyperthyroidism and ophthalmopathy. Researchers amplified the TCR beta CDR3 regions from RNA transcripts. When the TCR CDR3 underwent first-round RT-PCR, the HTBI primer set was used. MiXCR, run by TCRdb on the multiplex PCR reads, gives a single entry per CDR3 protein. The sample carries about 460,000 distinct CDR3 sequences, 22% recorded once. Germline V lookup: CDR1 SNHLY, CDR2 FYNNEI. The CDR3 spans 14 residues. V was trimmed by 5 bases and J by 5 bases, leaving 15 bases between them. This clonotype showed up many times.

The sequence was collected from a woman aged 70-85 years with Graves' ophthalmopathy. Material: blood. The gene calls are TRBV2 and TRBJ2-5; D uncertain. CDR3 region: CASSQRPPVETQYF. The CDR3 nucleotides read TGTGCCAGCAGTCAAAGACCTCCCGTGGAGACCCAGTACTTC.